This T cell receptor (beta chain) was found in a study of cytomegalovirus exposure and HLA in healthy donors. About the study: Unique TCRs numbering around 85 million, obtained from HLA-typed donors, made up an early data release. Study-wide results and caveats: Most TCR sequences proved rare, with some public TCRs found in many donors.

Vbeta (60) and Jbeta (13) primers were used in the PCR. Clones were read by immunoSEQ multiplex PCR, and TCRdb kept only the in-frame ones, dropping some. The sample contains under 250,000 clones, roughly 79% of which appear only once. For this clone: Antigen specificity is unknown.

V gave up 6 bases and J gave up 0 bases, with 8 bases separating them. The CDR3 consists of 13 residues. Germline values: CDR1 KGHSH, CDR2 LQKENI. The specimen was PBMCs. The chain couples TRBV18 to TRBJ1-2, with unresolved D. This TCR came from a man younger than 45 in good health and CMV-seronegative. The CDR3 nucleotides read TGTGCCAGCTCGGGGAGAACTAACTATGGCTACACCTTC. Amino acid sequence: CASSGRTNYGYTF.